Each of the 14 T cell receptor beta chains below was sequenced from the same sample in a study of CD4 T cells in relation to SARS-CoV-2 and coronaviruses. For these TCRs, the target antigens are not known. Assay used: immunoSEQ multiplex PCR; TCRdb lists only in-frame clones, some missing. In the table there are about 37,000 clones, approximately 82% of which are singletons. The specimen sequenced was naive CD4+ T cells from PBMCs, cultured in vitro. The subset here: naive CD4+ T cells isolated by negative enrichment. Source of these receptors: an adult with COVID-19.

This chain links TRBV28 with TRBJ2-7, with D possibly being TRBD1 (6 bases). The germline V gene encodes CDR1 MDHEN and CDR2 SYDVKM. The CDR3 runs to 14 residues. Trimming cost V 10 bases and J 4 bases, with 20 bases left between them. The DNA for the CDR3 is TGTGCCACCCGAACAGGGAGCCTTATTTACGAGCAGTACTTC. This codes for CATRTGSLIYEQYF. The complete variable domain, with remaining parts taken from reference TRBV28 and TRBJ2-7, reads DVKVTQSSRYLVKRTGEKVFLECVQDMDHENMFWYRQDPGLGLRLIYFSYDVKMKEKGDIPEGYSVSREKKERFSLILESASTNQTSMYLCATRTGSLIYEQYFGPGTRLTVT.

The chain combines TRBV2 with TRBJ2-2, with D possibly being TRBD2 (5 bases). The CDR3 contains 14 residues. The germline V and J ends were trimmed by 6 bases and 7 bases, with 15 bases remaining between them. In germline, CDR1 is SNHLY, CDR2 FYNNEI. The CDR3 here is CASRGWTELGELFF. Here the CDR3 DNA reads TGTGCCAGCAGAGGGTGGACTGAACTCGGGGAGCTGTTTTTT.

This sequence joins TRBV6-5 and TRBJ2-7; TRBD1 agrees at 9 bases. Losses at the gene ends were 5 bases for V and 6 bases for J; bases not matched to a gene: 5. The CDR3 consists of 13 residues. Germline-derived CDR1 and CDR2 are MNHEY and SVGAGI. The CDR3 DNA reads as TGTGCCAGCAGTCGAGGGACAGGGACCGAGCAGTACTTC. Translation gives CASSRGTGTEQYF.

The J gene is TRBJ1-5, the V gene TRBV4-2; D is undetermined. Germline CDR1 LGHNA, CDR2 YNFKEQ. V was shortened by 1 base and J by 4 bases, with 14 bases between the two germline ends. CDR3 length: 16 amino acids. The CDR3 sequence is CASSQGTESQNQPQHF. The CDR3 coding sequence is TGTGCCAGCAGCCAAGGTACAGAATCGCAAAATCAGCCCCAGCATTTT.

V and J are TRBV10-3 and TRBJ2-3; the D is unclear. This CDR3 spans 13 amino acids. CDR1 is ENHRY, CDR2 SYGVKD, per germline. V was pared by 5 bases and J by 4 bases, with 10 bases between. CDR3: CAISTALADTQYF. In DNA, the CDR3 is TGTGCCATCAGTACAGCCCTAGCAGATACGCAGTATTTT.

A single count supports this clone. The CDR3 sequence is CASSLRAGGLSTDTQYF. CDR3 DNA: TGTGCCAGCAGCTTACGAGCGGGCGGGCTAAGCACAGATACGCAGTATTTT. The chain joins TRBV7-3 to TRBJ2-3; a possible D gene is TRBD2 (6 bases). The CDR3 is 17 residues long. CDR1 is SGHTA and CDR2 is FQGTGA in the germline V gene. Trimming took 2 bases from V and 0 from J, leaving 15 bases between them.

In DNA form, the CDR3 reads TGTGCCAGCAGCCCGGAAGGGGGCTCTGTGAAGGGCTACACCTTC. Amino acids: CASSPEGGSVKGYTF. The chain uses TRBV9 and TRBJ1-2; 7 nucleotides align to TRBD1. The germline V gene encodes CDR1 SGDLS and CDR2 YYNGEE. The CDR3 is made up of 15 amino acids. V trimming: 4 bases; J trimming: 8 bases; junction bases outside the gene matches: 14.

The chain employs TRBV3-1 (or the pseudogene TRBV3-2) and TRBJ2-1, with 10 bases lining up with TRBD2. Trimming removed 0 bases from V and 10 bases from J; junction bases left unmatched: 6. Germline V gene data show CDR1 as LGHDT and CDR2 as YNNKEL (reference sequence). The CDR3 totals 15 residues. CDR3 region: CASSQEAGGGREQFF. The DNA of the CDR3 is TGTGCCAGCAGCCAAGAAGCGGGAGGGGGTCGAGAGCAGTTCTTC.

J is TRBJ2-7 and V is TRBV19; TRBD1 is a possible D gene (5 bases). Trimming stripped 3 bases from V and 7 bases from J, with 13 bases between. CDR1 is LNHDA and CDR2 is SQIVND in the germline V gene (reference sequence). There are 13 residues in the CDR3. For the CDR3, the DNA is TGTGCCAGTAGTATTCTGGGGCTGGATGAGCAGTACTTC. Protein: CASSILGLDEQYF.

CDR3 residues: CASSFWSTPGTEYGYTF. DNA of the CDR3: TGTGCCAGCAGCTTTTGGTCGACGCCCGGGACGGAGTATGGCTACACCTTC. The rearrangement joins TRBV7-9 to TRBJ1-2; tentative D call: TRBD1 (5 bases). Trimming stripped 3 bases from V and 5 bases from J, with 22 bases between. The CDR3 is 17 residues long. Germline V lookup: CDR1 SEHNR, CDR2 FQNEAQ (reference sequence).

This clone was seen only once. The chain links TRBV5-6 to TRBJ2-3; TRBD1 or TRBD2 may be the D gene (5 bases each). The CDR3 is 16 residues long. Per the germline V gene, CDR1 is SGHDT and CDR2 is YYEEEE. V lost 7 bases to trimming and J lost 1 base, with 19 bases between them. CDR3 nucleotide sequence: TGTGCCAGCCCCTCTACCTCCGGGACCCGCACAGATACGCAGTATTTT. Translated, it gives CASPSTSGTRTDTQYF.

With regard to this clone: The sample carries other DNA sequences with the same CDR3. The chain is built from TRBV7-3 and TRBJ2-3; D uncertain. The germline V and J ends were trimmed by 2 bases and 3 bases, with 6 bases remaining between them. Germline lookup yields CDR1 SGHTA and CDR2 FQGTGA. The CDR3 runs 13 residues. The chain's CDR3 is CASSLSGTDTQYF. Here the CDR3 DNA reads TGTGCCAGCAGCTTATCTGGGACAGATACGCAGTATTTT.

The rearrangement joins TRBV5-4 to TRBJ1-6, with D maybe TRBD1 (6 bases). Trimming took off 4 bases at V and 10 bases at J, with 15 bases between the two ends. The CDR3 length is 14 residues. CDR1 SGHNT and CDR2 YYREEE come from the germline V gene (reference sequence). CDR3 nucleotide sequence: TGTGCCAGCAGCAGAGGACAGTTGGCGTCACCCCTCCACTTT. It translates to CASSRGQLASPLHF. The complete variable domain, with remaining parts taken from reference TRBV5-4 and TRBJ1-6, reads ETGVTQSPTHLIKTRGQQVTLRCSSQSGHNTVSWYQQALGQGPQFIFQYYREEENGRGNFPPRFSGLQFPNYSSELNVNALELDDSALYLCASSRGQLASPLHFGNGTRLTVT.

As DNA, the CDR3 is TGTGCCAGCAGCCTTCTCCAGGGGGCACTTGGAGAAAAACTGTTTTTT. Its translation: CASSLLQGALGEKLFF. The rearrangement links TRBV14 to TRBJ1-4; 8 bases are shared with TRBD1. The germline V gene encodes CDR1 SGHDN and CDR2 FVKESK. The CDR3 is 16 residues long. J was trimmed by 8 bases and V by 4 bases; bases with no gene match: 12.